The 8 T cell receptor beta chains below all came from one sample that was sequenced in a study of T-cell reconstitution after alpha-beta-depleted transplantation in children. TCRbeta library preparation incorporated unique molecular identifiers. TCRdb re-analysed the PCR reads in MiXCR, keeping a single row per CDR3 protein. Among 670,000 or so distinct CDR3 sequences listed, around 14% were seen once. Material: PBMCs, obtained before TCRalphabeta/CD19-depleted stem cell transplant. The receptors were sampled from a girl aged 2-10 years with congenital amegakaryocytic thrombocytopenia, due to receive a stem cell transplant.

This clonotype occurred many times. The chain employs TRBV10-3 and TRBJ2-7; tentative D call: TRBD2 (5 bases). The CDR3 runs 15 residues. The germline V and J ends were trimmed by 7 bases and 0 bases, with 16 bases remaining between them. The germline V gene has CDR1 ENHRY and CDR2 SYGVKD. Here the CDR3 DNA reads TGTGCCATCAACACTGCAGGACGGGGCTCCTACGAGCAGTACTTC. Translation: CAINTAGRGSYEQYF.

This clonotype occurred a few times. The chain recombines TRBV29-1 with TRBJ2-3; 7 bases are a match to TRBD1. J gave up 4 bases and V 5 bases, and 9 bases lay outside the gene matches. The germline V gene has CDR1 SQVTM and CDR2 ANQGSEA. The CDR3 covers 14 residues. For the CDR3, the DNA is TGCAGCGTTAGGACAGGAACGGGGCCAGATACGCAGTATTTT. This translates into CSVRTGTGPDTQYF.

This clonotype came up a few times. V is TRBV12-5 and J is TRBJ1-2; 9 bases are shared with TRBD1. The V gene end was trimmed by 0 bases and the J gene end by 2 bases; junction bases not matched to a gene: 4. Germline V lookup: CDR1 LGHNT, CDR2 FRNRAP. This CDR3 contains 16 residues. CDR3 loop: CASGLVHRGRNYGYTF. Here the CDR3 DNA reads TGTGCTAGTGGTTTGGTCCACAGGGGGCGCAACTATGGCTACACCTTC.

The table lists this clonotype with many counts. The CDR3 DNA reads TGTGCCAGCAGTTCTTATGGACAGCCAACTAATGAAAAACTGTTTTTT. This translates into CASSSYGQPTNEKLFF. This chain connects TRBV7-8 to TRBJ1-4; D may be TRBD1 (6 bases). Germline V gene lookup returns CDR1 SGHVS and CDR2 FQNEAQ. The CDR3 is 16 residues long. V lost 6 bases, J lost 0 bases, and 14 bases lay in between.

This clonotype was counted ten times or more. The CDR3 is CASSPLTSGTYNEQFF. The CDR3, as DNA: TGTGCCAGCAGTCCACTCACTAGCGGGACCTACAATGAGCAGTTCTTC. The chain recombines TRBV7-9 with TRBJ2-1, with 10 bases matching TRBD2. The CDR3 is made up of 16 amino acids. J lost 2 bases, V lost 6 bases, and 7 bases had no gene match. Germline CDR1 and CDR2: SEHNR and FQNEAQ (reference sequence).

This clonotype has ten or more counts. The chain carries TRBV5-1 and TRBJ2-1; TRBD2 matches 7 bases. Germline CDR1 and CDR2: SGHRS and YFSETQ. Germline trimming cut 6 bases from V and 2 bases from J; bases unmatched to any gene: 23. The CDR3 consists of 20 residues. The DNA for the CDR3 is TGCGCCAGCACCTTACCTGGGGAGGGCCTGATCGACCGACCCTACAATGAGCAGTTCTTC. It yields the protein CASTLPGEGLIDRPYNEQFF.

This clonotype was found many times. The CDR3 nucleotides are TGCAGCGTTGAAAATGTTGGGACAGGGAACGAGCAGTACTTC. This encodes CSVENVGTGNEQYF. The chain couples TRBV29-1 to TRBJ2-7; 9 bases line up with TRBD1. The CDR3 runs to 14 residues. In germline, CDR1 is SQVTM, CDR2 ANQGSEA. Unmatched junction bases numbered 7, after V lost 2 bases and J lost 5 bases.

This clonotype has a handful of counts. This chain links TRBV20-1 with TRBJ2-7; TRBD2 agrees at 7 bases. Trimming took 2 bases from V and 3 from J; bases not matched to a gene: 10. CDR1 DFQATT and CDR2 SNEGSKA come from the germline V gene (reference sequence). This CDR3 has 15 residues. This chain's CDR3 is CSARPKREGSYEQYF. The CDR3 nucleotides are TGCAGTGCTAGACCTAAGCGGGAAGGGAGCTACGAGCAGTACTTC.